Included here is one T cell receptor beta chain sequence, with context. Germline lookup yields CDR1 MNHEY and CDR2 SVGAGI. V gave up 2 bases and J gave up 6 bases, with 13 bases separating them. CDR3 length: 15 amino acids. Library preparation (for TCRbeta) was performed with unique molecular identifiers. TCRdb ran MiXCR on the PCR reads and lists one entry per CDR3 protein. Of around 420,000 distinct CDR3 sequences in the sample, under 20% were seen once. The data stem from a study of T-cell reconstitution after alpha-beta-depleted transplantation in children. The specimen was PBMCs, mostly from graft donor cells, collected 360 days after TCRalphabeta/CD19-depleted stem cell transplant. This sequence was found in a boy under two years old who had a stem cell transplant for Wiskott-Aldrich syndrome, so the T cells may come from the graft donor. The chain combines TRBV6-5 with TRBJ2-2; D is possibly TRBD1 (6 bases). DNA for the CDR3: TGTGCCAGCAGTTACCCCGAGGGGGTGCCCGGGGAGCTGTTTTTT. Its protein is CASSYPEGVPGELFF.